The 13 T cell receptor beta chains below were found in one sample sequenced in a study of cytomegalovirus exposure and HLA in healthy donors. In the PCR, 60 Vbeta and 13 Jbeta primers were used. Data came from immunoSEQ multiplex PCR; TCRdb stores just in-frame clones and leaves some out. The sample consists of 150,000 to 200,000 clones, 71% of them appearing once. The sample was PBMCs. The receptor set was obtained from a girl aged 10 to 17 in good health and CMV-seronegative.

The CDR3 sequence is CAISDGTGVSGANVLTF. The CDR3 DNA reads as TGTGCCATCAGTGACGGGACAGGGGTTTCAGGGGCCAACGTCCTGACTTTC. The rearrangement uses TRBV10-3 and TRBJ2-6, with 10 bases fitting TRBD1. The J segment lost 4 bases and the V segment lost 3 bases, leaving 6 bases of the junction unmatched. Germline V lookup: CDR1 ENHRY, CDR2 SYGVKD. The CDR3 length is 17 residues.

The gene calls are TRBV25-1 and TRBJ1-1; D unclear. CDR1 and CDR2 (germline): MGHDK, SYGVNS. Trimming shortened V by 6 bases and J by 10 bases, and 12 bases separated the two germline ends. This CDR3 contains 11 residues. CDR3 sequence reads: CASRGSKAAFF. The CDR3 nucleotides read TGTGCCAGCAGGGGGAGCAAAGCAGCTTTCTTT.

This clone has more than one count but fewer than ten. CDR3 in amino acids: CASSLAGQGTKAFF. The CDR3 DNA reads as TGTGCCAGCAGCTTAGCCGGACAGGGGACTAAAGCTTTCTTT. The J gene is TRBJ1-1, the V gene TRBV7-9; TRBD1 matches at 9 bases. CDR1 is SEHNR, CDR2 FQNEAQ, per germline (reference sequence). With V trimmed by 0 bases and J by 9 bases, 5 bases remained unmatched. The CDR3 is 14 residues long.

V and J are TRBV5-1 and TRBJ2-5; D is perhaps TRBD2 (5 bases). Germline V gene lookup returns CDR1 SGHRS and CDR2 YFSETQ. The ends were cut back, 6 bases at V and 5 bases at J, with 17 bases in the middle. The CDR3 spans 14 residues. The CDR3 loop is CASNLAPRGETQYF. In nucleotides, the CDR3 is TGCGCCAGCAATCTAGCCCCGAGAGGCGAGACCCAGTACTTC.

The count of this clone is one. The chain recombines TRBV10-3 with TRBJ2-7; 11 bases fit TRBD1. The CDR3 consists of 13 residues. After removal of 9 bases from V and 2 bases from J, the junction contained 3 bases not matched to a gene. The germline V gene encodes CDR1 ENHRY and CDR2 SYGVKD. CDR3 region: CAIGTGGTYEQYF. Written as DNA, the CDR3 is TGTGCCATTGGGACAGGGGGGACCTACGAGCAGTACTTC.

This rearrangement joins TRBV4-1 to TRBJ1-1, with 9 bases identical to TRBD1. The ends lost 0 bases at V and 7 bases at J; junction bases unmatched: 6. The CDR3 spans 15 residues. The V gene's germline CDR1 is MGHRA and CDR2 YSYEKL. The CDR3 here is CASSQDSGTGIEAFF. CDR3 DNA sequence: TGCGCCAGCAGCCAAGACTCCGGGACAGGGATTGAAGCTTTCTTT.

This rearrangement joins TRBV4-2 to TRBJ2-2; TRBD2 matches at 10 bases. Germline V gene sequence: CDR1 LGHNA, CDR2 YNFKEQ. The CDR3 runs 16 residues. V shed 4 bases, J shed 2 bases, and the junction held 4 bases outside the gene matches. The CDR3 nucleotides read TGTGCCAGCAGCCGTACTAGCGGGGACAACACCGGGGAGCTGTTTTTT. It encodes CASSRTSGDNTGELFF.

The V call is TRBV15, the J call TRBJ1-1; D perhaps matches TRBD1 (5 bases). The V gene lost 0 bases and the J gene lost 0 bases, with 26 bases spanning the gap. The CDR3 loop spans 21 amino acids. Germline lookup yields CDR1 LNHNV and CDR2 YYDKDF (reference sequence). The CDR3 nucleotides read TGTGCCACCAGCAGAGATCAGGAGGGACTCTGGCCTTTCATACTGAACACTGAAGCTTTCTTT. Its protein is CATSRDQEGLWPFILNTEAFF.

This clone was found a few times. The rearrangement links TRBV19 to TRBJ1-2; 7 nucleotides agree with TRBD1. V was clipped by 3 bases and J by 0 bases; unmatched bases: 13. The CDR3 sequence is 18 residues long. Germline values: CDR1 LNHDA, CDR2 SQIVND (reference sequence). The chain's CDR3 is CASSIMVMRDRTNYGYTF. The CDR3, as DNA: TGTGCCAGTAGTATTATGGTTATGAGGGACAGAACTAACTATGGCTACACCTTC.

Here the CDR3 reads CASSLRSGVQETQYF. DNA for the CDR3: TGTGCCAGCAGCCTTAGGTCGGGAGTCCAAGAGACCCAGTACTTC. The rearrangement links TRBV13 to TRBJ2-5; perhaps TRBD2 as D (6 bases). The germline CDR1 and CDR2 sequences are PRHDT and FYEKMQ (reference sequence). This CDR3 spans 15 amino acids. Trimming removed 5 bases from V and 1 base from J, with 14 bases in between. Together with reference TRBV13 and TRBJ2-5, the CDR3 gives the full variable domain: AAGVIQSPRHLIKEKRETATLKCYPIPRHDTVYWYQQGPGQDPQFLISFYEKMQSDKGSIPDRFSAQQFSDYHSELNMSSLELGDSALYFCASSLRSGVQETQYFGPGTRLLVL.

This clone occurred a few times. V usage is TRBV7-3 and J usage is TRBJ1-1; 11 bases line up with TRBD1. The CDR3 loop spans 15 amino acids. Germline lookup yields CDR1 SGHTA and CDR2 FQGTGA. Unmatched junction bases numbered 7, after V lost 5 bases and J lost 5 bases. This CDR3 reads CASSLGTGGATEAFF. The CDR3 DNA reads TGTGCCAGCAGCCTAGGGACAGGGGGGGCTACTGAAGCTTTCTTT.

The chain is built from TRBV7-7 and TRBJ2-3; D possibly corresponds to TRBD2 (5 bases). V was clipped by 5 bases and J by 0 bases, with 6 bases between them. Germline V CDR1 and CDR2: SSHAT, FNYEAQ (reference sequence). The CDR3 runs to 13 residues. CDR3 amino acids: CASSRGSTDTQYF. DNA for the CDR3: TGTGCCAGCAGCAGAGGGAGCACAGATACGCAGTATTTT.

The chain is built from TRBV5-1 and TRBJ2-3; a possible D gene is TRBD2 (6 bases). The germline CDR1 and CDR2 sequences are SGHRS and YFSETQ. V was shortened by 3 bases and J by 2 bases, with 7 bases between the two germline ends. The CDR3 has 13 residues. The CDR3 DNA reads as TGCGCCAGCAGCTGGACTATCACAGATACGCAGTATTTT. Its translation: CASSWTITDTQYF.